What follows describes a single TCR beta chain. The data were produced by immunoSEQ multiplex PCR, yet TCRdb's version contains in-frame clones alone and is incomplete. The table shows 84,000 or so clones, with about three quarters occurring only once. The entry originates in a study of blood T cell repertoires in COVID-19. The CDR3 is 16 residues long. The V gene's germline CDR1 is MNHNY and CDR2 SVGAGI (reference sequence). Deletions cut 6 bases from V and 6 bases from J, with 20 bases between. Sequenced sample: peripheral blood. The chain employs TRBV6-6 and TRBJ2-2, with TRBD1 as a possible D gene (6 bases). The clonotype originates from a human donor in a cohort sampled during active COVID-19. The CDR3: CASSPGYQGKAGELFF. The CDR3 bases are TGTGCCAGCAGCCCGGGGTATCAGGGGAAGGCCGGGGAGCTGTTTTTT.